What follows are 30 T cell receptor beta chains derived from one specimen sequenced in a study of breast tumors, draining lymph nodes, adjacent tissues. The lymph nodes were axillary draining lymph nodes from breast cancer patients. TCRdb re-derived calls from the multiplex PCR reads in MiXCR, one entry per CDR3 protein. The sample lists 160,000 or so distinct CDR3 sequences; 33% were seen once. The material sequenced was axillary lymph node tissue. These receptor sequences come from a female donor with breast cancer. Some clones in this sample may be carry-over from other donors' samples.

As for this clonotype: At one end the junction does not follow the germline gene, possibly because of a read error. The chain carries TRBV4-1 and TRBJ2-5; no clear D. CDR1 is MGHRA and CDR2 is YSYEKL in the germline V gene. CDR3 length: 15 amino acids. CDR3 loop: CASSQEAGRQETQYF. The CDR3 region has the DNA TGCGCCAGCAGTCAAGAGGCAGGTCGCCAAGAGACCCAGTACTTC.

This clonotype was seen ten or more times. The chain joins TRBV20-1 to TRBJ2-3; 7 nucleotides agree with TRBD2. The length of the CDR3 is 17 residues. Germline CDR1 and CDR2: DFQATT and SNEGSKA (reference sequence). J gave up 0 bases and V 3 bases, and 12 bases lay outside the gene matches. CDR3 residues: CSARNFLAGVSTDTQYF. In nucleotides, the CDR3 is TGCAGTGCTAGGAACTTTCTCGCGGGAGTAAGCACAGATACGCAGTATTTT.

This clonotype showed up just a few times. The V gene is TRBV6-2 or TRBV6-3, the J gene TRBJ2-3, with a possible D match to TRBD1 (6 bases). Germline CDR1 is MNHEY and CDR2 is SVGEGT. The length of the CDR3 is 17 residues. V lost 0 bases and J lost 2, with 15 bases in between. The CDR3: CASSYSTRDKNTDTQYF. The CDR3 nucleotides read TGTGCCAGCAGTTACTCGACCCGGGACAAAAACACAGATACGCAGTATTTT.

This clonotype was seen ten or more times. V and J are TRBV13 and TRBJ1-2; no reliable D call. Trimming pared 0 bases from V and 5 bases from J, leaving 10 bases between. The CDR3 spans 14 residues. Germline lookup yields CDR1 PRHDT and CDR2 FYEKMQ (reference sequence). The CDR3 sequence is CASSLGRQVYGYTF. CDR3 bases: TGTGCCAGCAGCTTAGGTCGGCAGGTGTATGGCTACACCTTC.

The chain joins TRBV10-3 to TRBJ1-4; D is ambiguous. Trimming pared 0 bases from V and 0 bases from J, leaving 5 bases between. This CDR3 is 15 amino acids long. Per the germline V gene, CDR1 is ENHRY and CDR2 is SYGVKD. CDR3 sequence reads: CAISESGTTNEKLFF. The CDR3 coding sequence is TGTGCCATCAGTGAGTCAGGAACAACTAATGAAAAACTGTTTTTT.

This clonotype has only a few counts. A read error may explain this, as a much larger clone is one base away. This chain links TRBV5-6 with TRBJ2-1, with 7 bases matching TRBD2. Germline CDR1 reads SGHDT; CDR2 reads YYEEEE. CDR3 length: 15 amino acids. The ends lost 2 bases at V and 9 bases at J; junction bases unmatched: 11. CDR3 protein: CASSFGTTVNGEQFF. The CDR3 nucleotides are TGTGCCAGCAGCTTTGGGACTACCGTTAATGGTGAGCAGTTCTTC. Full variable domain (rest looked up from reference TRBV5-6 and TRBJ2-1): DAGVTQSPTHLIKTRGQQVTLRCSPKSGHDTVSWYQQALGQGPQFIFQYYEEEERQRGNFPDRFSGHQFPNYSSELNVNALLLGDSALYLCASSFGTTVNGEQFFGPGTRLTVL.

V is TRBV2 and J is TRBJ1-5; perhaps TRBD1 as D (5 bases). The CDR3 contains 18 residues. V shed 7 bases and J shed 3 bases, with 25 bases lying between them. CDR1 and CDR2 (germline): SNHLY, FYNNEI. The CDR3 DNA is TGTGCCAGCATTCCCAGGGAATTGAATGAGCAGTTCAATCAGCCCCAGCATTTT. This translates into CASIPRELNEQFNQPQHF.

This clonotype was recorded at least ten times. This chain connects TRBV10-1 to TRBJ2-7; the D call may be TRBD1 or TRBD2 (6 bases each). Looked up from germline, CDR1 is WNHNN and CDR2 is SYGVQD (reference sequence). V dropped 0 bases and J dropped 9 bases, with 12 bases sitting between them. The CDR3 consists of 13 residues. The CDR3 coding sequence is TGCGCCAGCAGTGAGTCCCGAGGGGGGTGGCAGTACTTC. Translation gives CASSESRGGWQYF.

This clonotype was detected ten times or more. The chain carries TRBV10-2 and TRBJ2-3; TRBD2 agrees at 10 bases. The CDR3 contains 15 residues. The germline V gene has CDR1 WSHSY and CDR2 SAAADI. Germline trimming cut 6 bases from V and 5 bases from J; bases unmatched to any gene: 8. CDR3 sequence: CASRSSGGEGDTQYF. The CDR3 nucleotides read TGCGCCAGCAGATCGAGCGGGGGGGAGGGAGATACGCAGTATTTT.

Turning to this clonotype: This may come from a read error, since a much larger clone is one base off. The gene calls are TRBV5-4 and TRBJ1-2, with D possibly being TRBD1 (6 bases). This CDR3 contains 14 residues. Per the germline V gene, CDR1 is SGHNT and CDR2 is YYREEE (reference sequence). The CDR3, as DNA: TGTGCCAGCAGTCTAGGGGGGGGTAACTATGGCTACGCCTTC. It yields the protein CASSLGGGNYGYAF.

At least ten counts were recorded for this clonotype. The V gene is TRBV30, the J gene TRBJ1-3, with 9 bases lining up with TRBD1. Per germline, CDR1 GTSNPN and CDR2 SVGIG (reference sequence). After removal of 5 bases from V and 3 bases from J, the junction contained 8 bases not matched to a gene. This CDR3 has 15 amino acids. The CDR3 DNA sequence: TGTGCCTGGGACGTTACAGGGGGCTTTGGAAACACCATATATTTT. It is translated as CAWDVTGGFGNTIYF.

In this sample, this clonotype turned up many times. The J gene is TRBJ1-6, the V gene TRBV5-1; no reliable D call. CDR3 length: 14 residues. V was shortened by 0 bases and J by 9 bases, with 10 bases between the two germline ends. Germline CDR1 reads SGHRS; CDR2 reads YFSETQ. DNA for the CDR3: TGCGCCAGCAGCTTGGGGACCGACTTTTCACCCCTCCACTTT. It is translated as CASSLGTDFSPLHF.

This clonotype was seen many times. This sequence joins TRBV20-1 and TRBJ2-1, with 8 bases fitting TRBD2. The V gene's germline CDR1 is DFQATT and CDR2 SNEGSKA (reference sequence). This CDR3 region has 14 residues. Germline trimming cut 0 bases from V and 4 bases from J; bases unmatched to any gene: 2. The CDR3, as DNA: TGCAGTGCTAGAGACAGCGGGAGTTACAATGAGCAGTTCTTC. The encoded protein is CSARDSGSYNEQFF.

With respect to this clonotype: At one end the junction does not follow the germline gene, possibly because of a read error. The V gene is TRBV2, the J gene TRBJ2-3; TRBD2 matches at 13 bases. The CDR3 extends over 18 amino acids. Germline V gene data show CDR1 as SNHLY and CDR2 as FYNNEI. CDR3 nucleotide sequence: TGCGCCAGCAGCGAGCCGGGACTAGCGGGGCTATACGCAGATACGCAGTATTTT. This gives the protein CASSEPGLAGLYADTQYF.

This chain uses TRBV14 with TRBJ2-7; 9 nucleotides match TRBD1. There are 14 residues in the CDR3. The V and J ends lost 9 bases and 1 base, in that order; junction bases with no gene match: 7. The V gene's germline CDR1 is SGHDN and CDR2 FVKESK. Here the CDR3 reads CARKGQGESYEQYF. CDR3 nucleotides: TGTGCCAGAAAGGGACAGGGAGAATCCTACGAGCAGTACTTC.

With respect to this clonotype: No conserved phenylalanine or tryptophan ends this CDR3, so it is likely a read error. This sequence joins TRBV20-1 and TRBJ2-3; D remains ambiguous. Germline V CDR1 and CDR2: DFQATT, SNEGSKA (reference sequence). The CDR3 extends over 13 amino acids. The CDR3 loop is CSVDSAYTDTQYS. The CDR3 nucleotides read TGCAGCGTTGATTCGGCTTACACAGATACGCAGTATTCT.

This clonotype was counted many times. This chain connects TRBV10-2 to TRBJ2-7; a weak D match, TRBD1 (6 bases). The CDR3 covers 13 residues. Germline V lookup: CDR1 WSHSY, CDR2 SAAADI. V gave up 8 bases and J gave up 7 bases, with 18 bases separating them. The CDR3 sequence: CASGKQGLGEQYF. CDR3 DNA sequence: TGCGCCAGCGGGAAACAGGGATTGGGAGAGCAGTACTTC.

This clonotype was recorded many times. V usage is TRBV3-1 and J usage is TRBJ1-2; D not certain. The germline gives CDR1 LGHDT, CDR2 YNNKEL (reference sequence). V gave up 4 bases and J gave up 7 bases, with 16 bases separating them. The CDR3 spans 14 residues. CDR3 in amino acids: CASSPRTSSLGYTF. The CDR3 coding sequence is TGTGCCAGCAGCCCTCGGACGTCTTCTCTTGGCTACACCTTC.

This clonotype was seen a few times. V gene TRBV6-1 combines with J gene TRBJ2-7; D is uncertain. The CDR3 has 13 residues. The ends were cut back, 5 bases at V and 5 bases at J, with 13 bases in the middle. Germline V lookup: CDR1 MNHNS, CDR2 SASEGT. DNA for the CDR3: TGTGCCAGCAGTCTAAGGGAAAAGGACGAGCAGTACTTC. Residues: CASSLREKDEQYF.

The rearrangement links TRBV20-1 to TRBJ2-5, with TRBD2 matching 7 bases. The V gene end was trimmed by 6 bases and the J gene end by 4 bases; junction bases not matched to a gene: 20. The CDR3 runs 17 residues. The germline V gene has CDR1 DFQATT and CDR2 SNEGSKA (reference sequence). The CDR3 loop reads CSAIGLADNEQGETQYF. The CDR3 DNA is TGCAGTGCCATCGGCCTAGCGGACAATGAGCAGGGAGAGACCCAGTACTTC.

This clonotype was seen only a few times. This chain links TRBV6-6 with TRBJ1-3; D is undetermined. Germline CDR1 is MNHNY and CDR2 is SVGAGI (reference sequence). This CDR3 spans 12 amino acids. The germline V and J ends were trimmed by 4 bases and 3 bases, with 4 bases remaining between them. The CDR3: CASSSIGNTIYF. In DNA, the CDR3 is TGTGCCAGCAGTTCAATTGGAAACACCATATATTTT.

J is TRBJ2-2 and V is TRBV11-3; D unresolved. The V and J ends lost 3 bases and 0 bases respectively, with 11 bases between them. CDR3 length: 16 amino acids. Germline CDR1 is SGHNT and CDR2 is YENEEA. CDR3 loop: CASSFVNGTNTGELFF. Written as DNA, the CDR3 is TGTGCCAGCAGCTTTGTGAACGGAACGAACACCGGGGAGCTGTTTTTT.

This clonotype was found many times. The rearrangement joins TRBV6-5 to TRBJ2-1; D may correspond to TRBD1 or TRBD2 (6 bases each). The V gene's germline CDR1 is MNHEY and CDR2 SVGAGI. This CDR3 contains 17 residues. Trimming removed 2 bases from V and 3 bases from J, with 17 bases in between. The CDR3 coding sequence is TGTGCCAGCAGTTACGGAGAAACAGGGAGGCGCTACAATGAGCAGTTCTTC. This sequence encodes CASSYGETGRRYNEQFF.

There are many counts of this clonotype. The rearrangement joins TRBV20-1 to TRBJ2-3, with a tentative D call TRBD2 (6 bases). Between the trimmed V and J ends, which lost 0 bases and 6 bases, there was a span of 25 bases. The CDR3 has 18 residues. Germline CDR1 and CDR2: DFQATT and SNEGSKA (reference sequence). The CDR3 spells CSARDWRDSPPAGDTQYF. CDR3 in DNA: TGCAGTGCTAGAGACTGGCGGGACTCCCCACCCGCAGGGGATACGCAGTATTTT.

The chain combines TRBV7-9 with TRBJ2-5, with D perhaps TRBD2 (5 bases). The germline V gene has CDR1 SEHNR and CDR2 FQNEAQ (reference sequence). The CDR3 spans 14 residues. The germline V and J ends were trimmed by 5 bases and 9 bases, with 19 bases remaining between them. The CDR3 coding sequence is TGTGCCAGCAGCCTAGGGAGTAGCAATCAGCCCCAGTACTTC. Its translation: CASSLGSSNQPQYF. Supplemented by reference TRBV7-9 and TRBJ2-5, the full variable domain reads DTGVSQNPRHKITKRGQNVTFRCDPISEHNRLYWYRQTLGQGPEFLTYFQNEAQLEKSRLLSDRFSAERPKGSFSTLEIQRTEQGDSAMYLCASSLGSSNQPQYFGPGTRLLVL.

Ten or more counts support this clonotype. The V call is TRBV12-3 or TRBV12-4, the J call TRBJ2-7; D gene unclear. V was shortened by 3 bases and J by 3 bases, with 9 bases between the two germline ends. The CDR3 runs 13 residues. The CDR3 nucleotides read TGTGCCAGCAGTTTTGGGCCCCTCTACGAGCAGTACTTC. This codes for CASSFGPLYEQYF.

This clonotype was recorded many times. The chain combines TRBV15 with TRBJ2-5; D might be TRBD1 (5 bases). Germline V gene lookup returns CDR1 LNHNV and CDR2 YYDKDF (reference sequence). Trimming shortened V by 1 base and J by 5 bases, and 14 bases separated the two germline ends. The CDR3 loop spans 15 amino acids. Here the CDR3 reads CATSRGPGLVETQYF. CDR3 bases: TGTGCCACCAGCAGAGGTCCAGGGTTGGTGGAGACCCAGTACTTC.

This clonotype was seen repeatedly, ten times or more. One base away lies a much larger clone, so this may be a sequencing read error. No conserved phenylalanine or tryptophan ends this CDR3, so it is likely a read error. This chain connects TRBV24-1 to TRBJ2-5; D is possibly TRBD1 or TRBD2 (5 bases each). V was cut by 2 bases and J by 4 bases, with 22 bases left in between. Germline V lookup: CDR1 KGHDR, CDR2 SFDVKD. The CDR3 covers 18 residues. CDR3 DNA sequence: TGTGCCACCAGTGATTCCCCGGACTCGGCGCCGGGGCCAGAGACCCAGTACCTC. It yields the protein CATSDSPDSAPGPETQYL.

A few counts support this clonotype. The chain is built from TRBV11-1 and TRBJ1-1; D unclear. Germline-derived CDR1 and CDR2 are SGHAT and FQDESV (reference sequence). Trimming took 1 base from V and 4 from J, leaving 10 bases between them. This CDR3 has 14 residues. CDR3 region: CASSLDSGGTEAFF. CDR3 nucleotides: TGTGCCAGCAGCTTAGATTCGGGTGGCACTGAAGCTTTCTTT.

Concerning this clonotype: A much more abundant neighbour one base away suggests this may be a read error. The chain has TRBV20-1 and TRBJ2-7; 7 nucleotides agree with TRBD2. This CDR3 has 16 residues. Germline CDR1 DFQATT, CDR2 SNEGSKA (reference sequence). CDR3 sequence reads: CRARDPSSGTTYEQYF. In DNA, the CDR3 is TGCAGAGCTAGAGATCCCTCCAGCGGGACCACCTACGAGCAGTACTTC.